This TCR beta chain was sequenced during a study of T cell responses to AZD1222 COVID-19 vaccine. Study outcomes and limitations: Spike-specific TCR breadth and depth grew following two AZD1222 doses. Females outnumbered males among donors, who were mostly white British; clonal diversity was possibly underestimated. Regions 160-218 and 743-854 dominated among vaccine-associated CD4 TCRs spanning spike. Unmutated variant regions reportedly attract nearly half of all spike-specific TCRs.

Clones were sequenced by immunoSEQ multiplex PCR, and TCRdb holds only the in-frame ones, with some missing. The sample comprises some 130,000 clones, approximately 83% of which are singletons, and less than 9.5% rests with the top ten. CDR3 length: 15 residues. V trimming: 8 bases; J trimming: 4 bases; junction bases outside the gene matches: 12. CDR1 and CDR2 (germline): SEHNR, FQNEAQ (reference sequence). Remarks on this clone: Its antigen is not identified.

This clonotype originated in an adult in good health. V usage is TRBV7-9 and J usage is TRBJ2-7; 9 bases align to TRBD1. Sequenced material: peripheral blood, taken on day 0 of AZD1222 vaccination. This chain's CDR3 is CASCLGQGLGYEQYF. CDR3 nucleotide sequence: TGTGCCAGCTGCCTGGGACAGGGTCTGGGTTACGAGCAGTACTTC.